This note documents a single TCR beta chain sequence. Its antigen is unknown. This sample stems from a study of T cell responses to AZD1222 COVID-19 vaccine. Points from the study as a whole: Nearly half of the spike-specific TCRs reportedly recognize variant regions that carry no mutations. Once two AZD1222 doses were given, Spike-specific TCR breadth and depth went up. The donor cohort was predominantly white British with a female majority, and clonal diversity may have been underestimated.

V shed 8 bases and J shed 5 bases, with 10 bases lying between them. Germline CDR1 and CDR2: MNHEY and SVGAGI. The CDR3 runs to 12 residues. Only in-frame clones appear in the TCRdb table, and some are missing; sequencing was by immunoSEQ multiplex PCR. The table has tens of thousands of clones, around 86% seen once. The receptor was derived from an adult in good health. The chain carries TRBV6-5 and TRBJ1-5, with a possible D match to TRBD1 (5 bases). The input for sequencing was peripheral blood, taken on day 0 of AZD1222 vaccination. This chain's CDR3 is CASRQGDQPQHF. DNA for the CDR3: TGTGCCAGCCGGCAGGGAGATCAGCCCCAGCATTTT.